The rows below give T cell receptor beta chains drawn from one sample of a study of T cells in localized non-small cell lung cancer. This table comes from immunoSEQ multiplex PCR, and its TCRdb copy is limited to in-frame clones, with some not included. Here the sample spans approximately 1,300 clones, 20% to 25% being singletons. The material sequenced was normal lung tissue next to the tumor, taken before any cancer treatment. Receptor source: a woman aged 35-70 years with stage II lung adenocarcinoma. The CDR3 runs from the conserved cysteine through the conserved F or W. A D gene is named only where the DNA matches it firmly. The listing skips clone size in some rows; elsewhere it reads once, few, many or a size class.

v_gene: TRBV10-2
d_gene: TRBD2
abundance: .
j_gene: TRBJ2-1
CDR3nt: TGCGCCAGCAGTGACGATAGGACTAGCGGGAGAGATGAGCAGTTCTTC
CDR3aa: CASSDDRTSGRDEQFF

v_gene: TRBV18
d_gene: .
abundance: .
j_gene: TRBJ2-7
CDR3nt: TGTGCCAGCTCACCGGCCGGGTCCAACTACGAGCAGTACTTC
CDR3aa: CASSPAGSNYEQYF

v_gene: TRBV28
d_gene: .
abundance: hyperexpanded
j_gene: TRBJ1-5
CDR3nt: TGTGCCAGCAGTTTAGGGGCAGGGCTGGGTCCCCAGCATTTT
CDR3aa: CASSLGAGLGPQHF

v_gene: TRBV11-3
d_gene: .
abundance: few
j_gene: TRBJ2-1
CDR3nt: TGTGCCAGCAGCTCTCCAAGCGGGTCGAGTGAGCAGTTCTTC
CDR3aa: CASSSPSGSSEQFF

v_gene: TRBV11-3
d_gene: TRBD2
abundance: medium-sized
j_gene: TRBJ2-1
CDR3nt: TGTGCTAGCAGCCCCAGAGGACTAGCGGGAGTAGGGGGCAATGAGCAGTTCTTC
CDR3aa: CASSPRGLAGVGGNEQFF

v_gene: TRBV25-1
d_gene: TRBD1
abundance: .
j_gene: TRBJ2-5
CDR3nt: TGTGCCAGCAGCGAAAACAGGGGGGTTGCCACACAAGAGACCCAGTACTTC
CDR3aa: CASSENRGVATQETQYF

v_gene: TRBV18
d_gene: .
abundance: .
j_gene: TRBJ1-4
CDR3nt: TGTGCCAGCTCACCCAGGAGCGGGGCTCCAAAAAAACTGTTTTTT
CDR3aa: CASSPRSGAPKKLFF

v_gene: TRBV30
d_gene: TRBD1
abundance: few
j_gene: TRBJ1-4
CDR3nt: TGTGCCTGGAGGAAACAGGGGGCCAAGGGGAATGAAAAACTGTTTTTT
CDR3aa: CAWRKQGAKGNEKLFF

v_gene: TRBV19
d_gene: TRBD1
abundance: .
j_gene: TRBJ2-7
CDR3nt: TGTGCCAGTAGTGGACAGGGTCAATACGAGCAGTACTTC
CDR3aa: CASSGQGQYEQYF

v_gene: TRBV25-1
d_gene: .
abundance: .
j_gene: TRBJ1-3
CDR3nt: TGTGCCAGCAGCGGCCGTTTAAGGGGTCCCGGAAACACCATATATTTT
CDR3aa: CASSGRLRGPGNTIYF

v_gene: TRBV19
d_gene: .
abundance: .
j_gene: TRBJ1-5
CDR3nt: TGTGCCAGTAGTATCGGTAGTTACAATCAGCCCCAGCATTTT
CDR3aa: CASSIGSYNQPQHF

v_gene: TRBV18
d_gene: .
abundance: .
j_gene: TRBJ1-1
CDR3nt: TGTGCCAGCTCACCGATCCCTCAGGGTGGGGGGACTGAAGCTTTCTTT
CDR3aa: CASSPIPQGGGTEAFF

v_gene: TRBV19
d_gene: TRBD1
abundance: few
j_gene: TRBJ1-1
CDR3nt: TGTGCCAGTAGTACACTGGACAGGGGGCTGACTGAAGCTTTCTTT
CDR3aa: CASSTLDRGLTEAFF

v_gene: TRBV9
d_gene: .
abundance: .
j_gene: TRBJ2-2
CDR3nt: TGTGCCAGCAGCCCTACCCGACTGCCAGGCGGGGAGCTGTTTTTT
CDR3aa: CASSPTRLPGGELFF

v_gene: TRBV6-8
d_gene: .
abundance: .
j_gene: TRBJ2-5
CDR3nt: TGTGCCAGCAGTTACAGAGGGGCTCAAGAGACCCAGTACTTC
CDR3aa: CASSYRGAQETQYF

v_gene: TRBV9
d_gene: TRBD1
abundance: few
j_gene: TRBJ1-5
CDR3nt: TGTGCCAGCAGATTCAGGGGGAGCAATCAGCCCCAGCATTTT
CDR3aa: CASRFRGSNQPQHF

v_gene: TRBV1
d_gene: .
abundance: .
j_gene: TRBJ2-3
CDR3nt: TGCGCCAGCAGGGACATAGCGGGAGACACAGATACGCAGTATTTT
CDR3aa: CASRDIAGDTDTQYF

v_gene: TRBV6-8
d_gene: .
abundance: .
j_gene: TRBJ1-1
CDR3nt: TGTGCCAGCAGTTACTCCTCGGTAGGGGGGAACACTGAAGCTTTCTTT
CDR3aa: CASSYSSVGGNTEAFF

v_gene: TRBV11-3
d_gene: .
abundance: medium-sized
j_gene: TRBJ1-4
CDR3nt: TGTGCCAGCAGCTTGACCCCCGGGACTCAAATAAATGAAAAACTGTTTTTT
CDR3aa: CASSLTPGTQINEKLFF

v_gene: TRBV30
d_gene: .
abundance: .
j_gene: TRBJ1-2
CDR3nt: TGTGCCTGGAGCCGGGCAGGGGAGAGCTACACCTTC
CDR3aa: CAWSRAGESYTF

v_gene: TRBV4-1
d_gene: .
abundance: medium-sized
j_gene: TRBJ2-2
CDR3nt: TGCGCCAGCAGCCGGGGGGTCGGCGGGGAGCTGTTTTTT
CDR3aa: CASSRGVGGELFF

v_gene: TRBV29-1
d_gene: TRBD1
abundance: .
j_gene: TRBJ2-7
CDR3nt: TGCAGCGTTGCTAGGACAGGGGGCTCCTACGAGCAGTACTTC
CDR3aa: CSVARTGGSYEQYF

v_gene: TRBV6-8
d_gene: TRBD1
abundance: .
j_gene: TRBJ1-1
CDR3nt: TGTGCCAGCAGTTACTCGTGGCACAGGGGCTTGGGCACTGAAGCTTTCTTT
CDR3aa: CASSYSWHRGLGTEAFF

v_gene: TRBV7-4
d_gene: .
abundance: .
j_gene: TRBJ2-2
CDR3nt: TGTGCCAGCAGCCCCTGGACAGCGAACACCGGGGAGCTGTTTTTT
CDR3aa: CASSPWTANTGELFF

v_gene: TRBV6-8
d_gene: .
abundance: few
j_gene: TRBJ2-6
CDR3nt: TGTGCCAGCAGTTACTCGTCCTCTGGGGCCAACGTCCTGACTTTC
CDR3aa: CASSYSSSGANVLTF